One TCR beta chain is described in this entry. Under the authors' procedure: Reference gene primer amplification gave nucleated cell count estimates. Repertoires were generated with immunoSEQ multiplex PCR, while TCRdb's copy carries only in-frame clones and drops some. V and J calls and clone size are as listed in that table; D and trimming were resolved from the DNA. Of roughly 60,000 clones detected, roughly 77% appear once; the ten largest clones hold around 14%. The data stem from a study of blood T cell repertoires in COVID-19. Study-wide background: The origin of the acute and convalescent COVID-19 samples was the United States, Italy and Spain. Nucleic acid was either cDNA or gDNA, and it came from T cells, B-cell-depleted T cells, or PBMCs.

The CDR3 covers 13 residues. V was cut by 7 bases and J by 8 bases, with 17 bases left in between. Germline assignment: CDR1 MNHEY and CDR2 SVGAGI. The chain has TRBV6-5 and TRBJ1-2, with D perhaps TRBD1 (5 bases). Source material: peripheral blood. The sequence was obtained from a man of 80 years or more with acute or convalescent COVID-19. CDR3 bases: TGTGCCAGCACCCTGATGATAGGGGTCGGCTACACCTTC. This codes for CASTLMIGVGYTF.